One sample yielded the 31 T cell receptor beta chains listed below, sequenced in a study of cytomegalovirus exposure and HLA in healthy donors. In the PCR, 60 Vbeta and 13 Jbeta primers were used. Assay used: immunoSEQ multiplex PCR; TCRdb lists only in-frame clones, some missing. The table records tens of thousands of clones, less than 85% of them present only once. The sequencing sample was made of PBMCs. Receptors originate from a male donor in good health and CMV-seronegative.

The V call is TRBV5-4, the J call TRBJ2-7; D not resolved. The CDR3 totals 14 residues. Germline V gene lookup returns CDR1 SGHNT and CDR2 YYREEE (reference sequence). V was trimmed by 3 bases and J by 4 bases, leaving 14 bases between them. CDR3 bases: TGTGCCAGCAGCTCGCAGGATACCGGTTACGAGCAGTACTTC. It is translated as CASSSQDTGYEQYF.

The chain combines TRBV6-1 with TRBJ2-3; the match to TRBD2 covers 7 bases. After removal of 11 bases from V and 2 bases from J, the junction contained 4 bases not matched to a gene. Looked up from germline, CDR1 is MNHNS and CDR2 is SASEGT. CDR3 length: 12 residues. CDR3 bases: TGTGCCGCGGGAGCGATCACAGATACGCAGTATTTT. It codes for CAAGAITDTQYF.

Note on this clone: Germline and junction disagree at one end, which may indicate a read error. The chain links TRBV4-2 to TRBJ1-5, with a possible D match to TRBD1 (5 bases). Germline values: CDR1 LGHNA, CDR2 YNFKEQ. The CDR3 totals 13 residues. The DNA of the CDR3 is TGTGCCAGCAGCCAAGACAGGGATCAGCCCCAGAATTTT. It codes for CASSQDRDQPQNF.

The genes are TRBV5-4 and TRBJ2-3, with TRBD2 matching 16 bases. The V segment lost 4 bases and the J segment 5 bases; nucleotides outside the gene matches: 7. CDR3 length: 17 amino acids. From germline, CDR1 is SGHNT and CDR2 YYREEE (reference sequence). The CDR3 protein is CASSAGLAGGPGDTQYF. In DNA, the CDR3 is TGTGCCAGCAGCGCGGGACTAGCGGGAGGGCCAGGAGATACGCAGTATTTT.

V gene TRBV30 combines with J gene TRBJ1-5; TRBD1 is a possible D gene (5 bases). The CDR3 runs to 14 residues. The germline V and J ends were trimmed by 6 bases and 1 base, with 13 bases remaining between them. Germline V gene sequence: CDR1 GTSNPN, CDR2 SVGIG (reference sequence). CDR3 DNA: TGTGCCTGCTCCTTTGGGGGGAGCAATCAGCCCCAGCATTTT. This codes for CACSFGGSNQPQHF.

V is TRBV2 and J is TRBJ2-7; TRBD1 agrees at 9 bases. The CDR3 is made up of 15 amino acids. Trimming removed 7 bases from V and 2 bases from J; junction bases left unmatched: 9. Germline loops: CDR1 SNHLY, CDR2 FYNNEI. As DNA, the CDR3 is TGTGCCAGCACCCCGGGACAGGGTCCCACCTACGAGCAGTACTTC. It translates to CASTPGQGPTYEQYF.

The table lists this clone with a count of one. The genes are TRBV13 and TRBJ2-3, with 7 bases aligning to TRBD2. This CDR3 contains 17 residues. Trimming took 5 bases from V and 4 from J; bases not matched to a gene: 15. CDR1 PRHDT and CDR2 FYEKMQ come from the germline V gene (reference sequence). The CDR3: CASSPQVGGGKADTQYF. CDR3 DNA: TGTGCCAGCAGCCCGCAAGTGGGCGGGGGAAAGGCAGATACGCAGTATTTT.

The CDR3 sequence is CASSSGLADRTQYF. The DNA of the CDR3 is TGCGCCAGCAGCTCGGGACTAGCGGACCGGACCCAGTACTTC. The chain links TRBV5-1 to TRBJ2-5; 11 bases are a match to TRBD2. J gave up 7 bases and V 3 bases, and 5 bases lay outside the gene matches. CDR3 length: 14 amino acids. The germline V gene has CDR1 SGHRS and CDR2 YFSETQ.

This rearrangement joins TRBV25-1 to TRBJ2-2; a weak D match, TRBD1 (6 bases). CDR1 is MGHDK, CDR2 SYGVNS, per germline. CDR3 length: 16 residues. Trimming took 5 bases from V and 1 from J, leaving 14 bases between them. Written as DNA, the CDR3 is TGTGCCAGCAGTACAATCGGGACACGGAACACCGGGGAGCTGTTTTTT. Amino acids: CASSTIGTRNTGELFF.

J is TRBJ2-5 and V is TRBV7-2, with 8 bases fitting TRBD2. Germline CDR1 is SGHTA and CDR2 is FQGNSA. The CDR3 runs 16 residues. The trim removed 4 bases at V and 0 bases at J, leaving 7 bases unmatched. CDR3 in DNA: TGTGCCAGCAGCTCATTAGCGGGGAGCTACCAAGAGACCCAGTACTTC. Protein: CASSSLAGSYQETQYF.

The V and J genes are TRBV7-9 and TRBJ2-5; 9 bases line up with TRBD2. Germline V lookup: CDR1 SEHNR, CDR2 FQNEAQ (reference sequence). V lost 4 bases to trimming and J lost 4 bases; unmatched junction nucleotides: 4. The CDR3 has 14 amino acids. CDR3 sequence reads: CASSSGLAGETQYF. CDR3 coding DNA: TGTGCCAGCAGCTCGGGACTAGCCGGAGAGACCCAGTACTTC.

The CDR3 DNA is TGTGCCAGTCGAGGCCCTAGCTTACAAGAGACCCAGTACTTC. It yields the protein CASRGPSLQETQYF. This chain connects TRBV19 to TRBJ2-5; a weak D match, TRBD2 (5 bases). The CDR3 extends over 14 amino acids. The V and J ends lost 8 bases and 2 bases respectively, with 15 bases between them. Germline CDR1 LNHDA, CDR2 SQIVND (reference sequence).

V gene TRBV4-2 combines with J gene TRBJ2-3, with 7 positions matching TRBD2. The junction had 10 bases not matched to a gene; V was cut back by 8 bases and J by 2 bases. The CDR3 has 15 residues. Germline lookup yields CDR1 LGHNA and CDR2 YNFKEQ. As DNA, the CDR3 is TGTGCCAGCGCTCTGACTAGCACACACACAGATACGCAGTATTTT. Protein product: CASALTSTHTDTQYF.

The chain combines TRBV27 with TRBJ2-7; a possible D gene is TRBD2 (5 bases). The V end lost 4 bases, the J end lost 0 bases, and 10 bases lay between the germline ends. This CDR3 spans 14 amino acids. Germline V gene sequence: CDR1 MNHEY, CDR2 SMNVEV (reference sequence). The CDR3 loop is CASSWAGLSYEQYF. In DNA, the CDR3 is TGTGCCAGCAGTTGGGCAGGACTCTCCTACGAGCAGTACTTC.

The sample holds one count of this clone. This chain uses TRBV29-1 with TRBJ2-5; D call uncertain. The CDR3 length is 14 residues. Germline-derived CDR1 and CDR2 are SQVTM and ANQGSEA. Trimming removed 7 bases from V and 1 base from J, with 16 bases in between. The CDR3 reads CSASLARTQETQYF. In DNA, the CDR3 is TGCAGCGCTAGTTTGGCTCGAACCCAAGAGACCCAGTACTTC.

This chain connects TRBV13 to TRBJ1-1; D gene unclear. V lost 6 bases, J lost 6 bases, and 14 bases lay in between. The germline V gene encodes CDR1 PRHDT and CDR2 FYEKMQ (reference sequence). The CDR3 runs to 13 residues. CDR3 in amino acids: CASSYDKHAEAFF. As DNA, the CDR3 is TGTGCCAGCAGTTATGACAAACATGCTGAAGCTTTCTTT.

This chain links TRBV6-5 with TRBJ2-5, with unresolved D. V shed 6 bases and J shed 4 bases, with 12 bases lying between them. Germline CDR1 MNHEY, CDR2 SVGAGI. This CDR3 comprises 13 residues. The CDR3 here is CASSDRGGETQYF. CDR3 DNA sequence: TGTGCCAGCAGCGACCGCGGTGGAGAGACCCAGTACTTC.

The V call is TRBV7-8, the J call TRBJ2-1, with 7 bases identical to TRBD1. The CDR3 length is 13 residues. The germline gives CDR1 SGHVS, CDR2 FQNEAQ. Trimming took 5 bases from V and 10 from J; bases not matched to a gene: 8. CDR3 region: CASSLGIQGEQFF. For the CDR3, the DNA is TGTGCCAGCAGCCTAGGGATACAGGGGGAGCAGTTCTTC.

CDR3 sequence (DNA): TGTGCCAGTAGCCCACAGGGAACAGAGACCCAGTACTTC. Encoded protein: CASSPQGTETQYF. The chain carries TRBV19 and TRBJ2-5; maybe TRBD1 (6 bases). There are 13 residues in the CDR3. Germline V gene lookup returns CDR1 LNHDA and CDR2 SQIVND (reference sequence). V was shortened by 6 bases and J by 4 bases, with 12 bases between the two germline ends. Using reference TRBV19 and TRBJ2-5 for the parts outside the CDR3, the full variable domain is DGGITQSPKYLFRKEGQNVTLSCEQNLNHDAMYWYRQDPGQGLRLIYYSQIVNDFQKGDIAEGYSVSREKKESFPLTVTSAQKNPTAFYLCASSPQGTETQYFGPGTRLLVL.

CDR3 in DNA: TGTGCCAGCAGTGACTCTGGGGACAGGGCACACTCTGGAAACACCATATATTTT. It codes for CASSDSGDRAHSGNTIYF. The chain has TRBV6-4 and TRBJ1-3, with TRBD1 matching 9 bases. There are 18 residues in the CDR3. Germline values: CDR1 MRHNA, CDR2 SNTAGT. Trimming cost V 0 bases and J 0 bases; bases outside gene matches: 6.

The chain uses TRBV30 and TRBJ2-5; D is unclear. CDR3 length equals 12 residues. Trimming left V 0 bases short and J 5 bases short, with 7 bases between. CDR1 is GTSNPN, CDR2 SVGIG, per germline (reference sequence). Here the CDR3 reads CAWSVYGETQYF. Here the CDR3 DNA reads TGTGCCTGGAGTGTATACGGTGAGACCCAGTACTTC.

The chain employs TRBV28 and TRBJ1-1; possibly TRBD1 for D (5 bases). Germline CDR1 is MDHEN and CDR2 is SYDVKM. V lost 6 bases, J lost 3 bases, and 8 bases lay in between. The CDR3 sequence is 12 residues long. CDR3 sequence: CASSGHHTEAFF. The CDR3 DNA is TGTGCCAGCAGCGGACATCACACTGAAGCTTTCTTT.

The chain has TRBV6-1 and TRBJ2-7, with TRBD1 matching 8 bases. V was clipped by 2 bases and J by 5 bases; unmatched bases: 8. CDR1 MNHNS and CDR2 SASEGT come from the germline V gene. This CDR3 region has 15 residues. CDR3 residues: CASSEFGTGFNEQYF. CDR3 nucleotide sequence: TGTGCCAGCAGTGAATTTGGGACAGGCTTTAACGAGCAGTACTTC.

Turning to this clone: The junction does not match germline at one end; this may be a read error. The chain employs TRBV29-1 and TRBJ1-3; possible D gene TRBD1, 6 bases. The CDR3 totals 14 residues. In germline, CDR1 is SQVTM, CDR2 ANQGSEA. The CDR3 sequence: CSVQGNEAGNTIHF. CDR3 nucleotides: TGCAGCGTTCAGGGGAACGAGGCTGGAAACACCATACATTTT.

This clone appeared once. The J gene is TRBJ2-7, the V gene TRBV5-1; the D gene is possibly TRBD2 (6 bases). CDR1 is SGHRS, CDR2 YFSETQ, per germline. V dropped 0 bases and J dropped 7 bases, with 17 bases sitting between them. This CDR3 is 15 amino acids long. Here the CDR3 reads CASSLGGETSGEQYF. DNA of the CDR3: TGCGCCAGCAGCTTGGGCGGGGAGACGTCGGGTGAGCAGTACTTC.

This chain connects TRBV7-8 to TRBJ1-4; 8 nucleotides agree with TRBD1. Germline V CDR1 and CDR2: SGHVS, FQNEAQ. J was trimmed by 0 bases and V by 4 bases; bases with no gene match: 4. The CDR3 extends over 16 amino acids. The CDR3 region has the DNA TGTGCCAGCAGCTCGGACAGGGACGCAACTAATGAAAAACTGTTTTTT. Amino acids: CASSSDRDATNEKLFF.

The chain couples TRBV6-5 to TRBJ1-2; 11 nucleotides agree with TRBD1. Unmatched junction bases numbered 5, after V lost 6 bases and J lost 5 bases. This CDR3 contains 14 residues. Per the germline V gene, CDR1 is MNHEY and CDR2 is SVGAGI. CDR3 bases: TGTGCCAGCAGCCCCGGGACAGGGGGTTATGGCTACACCTTC. This codes for CASSPGTGGYGYTF.

The V gene is TRBV7-2, the J gene TRBJ2-1, with TRBD2 identical over 8 bases. Losses at the gene ends were 2 bases for V and 0 bases for J; bases not matched to a gene: 6. Germline CDR1 SGHTA, CDR2 FQGNSA. This CDR3 region has 17 residues. CDR3 nucleotide sequence: TGTGCCAGCAGCTTAAGGGTTGCGGGAGGCTCCTACAATGAGCAGTTCTTC. Residues: CASSLRVAGGSYNEQFF.

The rearrangement links TRBV19 to TRBJ1-5; possible D gene TRBD1, 5 bases. Per the germline V gene, CDR1 is LNHDA and CDR2 is SQIVND (reference sequence). CDR3 size: 17 residues. Trimming cost V 3 bases and J 4 bases, with 19 bases left between them. This CDR3 reads CASSMGQGVNSNQPQHF. In DNA, the CDR3 is TGTGCCAGTAGTATGGGCCAGGGTGTTAACTCAAATCAGCCCCAGCATTTT.

In its sample, this clone was seen once. The chain recombines TRBV4-3 with TRBJ1-1; TRBD1 matches 8 bases. V gave up 1 base and J gave up 6 bases; unmatched junction bases: 4. CDR1 and CDR2 (germline): LGHNA, YSLEER. The CDR3 is 14 residues long. The CDR3 loop is CASSQGQGRSEAFF. The CDR3 DNA sequence: TGCGCCAGCAGCCAAGGACAGGGGCGCTCTGAAGCTTTCTTT.

The chain carries TRBV6-1 and TRBJ2-1; 7 nucleotides match TRBD2. The V gene's germline CDR1 is MNHNS and CDR2 SASEGT. Germline trimming cut 6 bases from V and 7 bases from J; bases unmatched to any gene: 3. This CDR3 is 12 amino acids long. The CDR3 DNA reads as TGTGCCAGCAGGAAACTAGCGAATGAGCAGTTCTTC. Its translation is CASRKLANEQFF.